A selection of T cell receptor beta chains follows, all from one sample in a study of Graves' ophthalmopathy and Graves' hyperthyroidism. TCRdb reprocessed the multiplex PCR reads with MiXCR, giving one entry per CDR3 protein. The table shows 1 million to 1.3 million distinct CDR3 sequences, with around a third occurring only once. Material for sequencing was peripheral blood or thyroid tissue (not recorded which). All receptors come from an adult man with Graves' hyperthyroidism. Both conserved end residues are part of each CDR3.

TRBJ2-7 TRBV20-1 CSAVAGTYLEQYF
TRBJ2-7 TRBV2 CASNQGSYEQYF
TRBJ1-2 TRBV14 CASSQEVWGGYTF
TRBJ1-1 TRBV11-2 CASSNQPGGAFF
TRBJ2-5 TRBV10-3 CASSTGQVLLETQYF
TRBJ1-5 TRBV9 CASSPSGEGQPQHF
TRBJ1-3 TRBV28 CASSLMGDSGNTIYF
TRBJ2-7 TRBV20-1 CSARDRLPYEQYF
TRBJ1-6 TRBV9 CASSPRPGQGGSPLHF
TRBJ1-6 TRBV10-2 CASSESWGSRNSPLHF
TRBJ2-6 TRBV15 CATSRDPGASSGANVLTF
TRBJ2-6 TRBV7-9 CASSLAGQGAGANVLTF
TRBJ1-2 TRBV20-1 CSAASIGGYTF
TRBJ2-7 TRBV6-5 CASSTTAGVYEQYF
TRBJ2-5 TRBV29-1 CSVDGLRRQETQYF
TRBJ2-7 TRBV12-3/TRBV12-4 CASSSSLATYEQYF
TRBJ2-7 TRBV25-1 CASINARDEYYEQYF
TRBJ2-5 TRBV11-2 CASSFDRGNQETQYF
TRBJ1-2 TRBV20-1 CSARDLKADYTF
TRBJ2-1 TRBV24-1 CATSASGKEQFF
TRBJ2-5 TRBV7-7 CASSLGQAIYQETQYF
TRBJ2-5 TRBV20-1 CSASIGVETQYF
TRBJ1-5 TRBV2 CASSRQGQGTGGNQPQHF
TRBJ1-2 TRBV2 CASSEQGRVNYGYTF
TRBJ1-2 TRBV6-5 CASTGQGGGYGYTF
TRBJ1-2 TRBV6-2/TRBV6-3 CASSEGQGPDGYTF
TRBJ2-5 TRBV10-3 CAIREGDQETQYF
TRBJ2-7 TRBV7-9 CASSSLAGAVYEQYF
TRBJ1-5 TRBV2 CASRWALSNQPQHF
TRBJ1-5 TRBV11-2 CASSTKGQGNQPQHF
TRBJ2-5 TRBV2 CASTLLTGQETQYF
TRBJ2-2 TRBV12-3/TRBV12-4 CASSPKADLQLTGELFF
TRBJ1-2 TRBV12-3/TRBV12-4 CASVVHRTGSGYGYTF
TRBJ2-7 TRBV3-1 CASSLIGNEQYF
NA TRBV10-3 CAISESGARVNIQYF
TRBJ2-2 TRBV29-1 CSQGRGTSNEELFF
TRBJ1-1 TRBV5-1 CASSPRDSHINTEAFF
TRBJ1-5 TRBV19 CASSNRGIGNQPQHF
TRBJ2-7 TRBV20-1 CSASGISLYEQYF
TRBJ2-7 TRBV7-2 CAWSNPKAGGSYYEQYF
TRBJ2-5 TRBV7-3 CASSARLAEGGRETQYF
NA TRBV29-1 CSVEDSGNEQFF
TRBJ2-7 TRBV7-9 CATGSGERGFYEQCF
TRBJ1-4 TRBV4-1 CASSQVGAANEKLFF
TRBJ1-3 TRBV29-1 CSVYQTNTGNTIYF
TRBJ2-2 TRBV24-1 CATSGQGATGELFF
TRBJ1-1 TRBV27 CASTRLGGNTEAFF
TRBJ2-7 TRBV4-1 CASSHQGGSREEQYF
TRBJ2-7 TRBV11-2 CASSPTSGRGFYEQYF
TRBJ1-6 TRBV5-5 CASSFLGVLESPLHF
TRBJ1-1 TRBV15 CATSRRTGKRRTEAFF
TRBJ1-5 TRBV3-1 CASSQASGNQPQHF
TRBJ1-3 TRBV5-4 CASVGLSSSGNTIYF
TRBJ1-2 TRBV7-8 CASRSGTDGYTF
TRBJ2-6 TRBV24-1 CATSSDRTTSGANVLTF
TRBJ1-6 TRBV7-8 CASSLDMDSPLHF
TRBJ2-5 TRBV29-1 CSAGGTSGKETQYF